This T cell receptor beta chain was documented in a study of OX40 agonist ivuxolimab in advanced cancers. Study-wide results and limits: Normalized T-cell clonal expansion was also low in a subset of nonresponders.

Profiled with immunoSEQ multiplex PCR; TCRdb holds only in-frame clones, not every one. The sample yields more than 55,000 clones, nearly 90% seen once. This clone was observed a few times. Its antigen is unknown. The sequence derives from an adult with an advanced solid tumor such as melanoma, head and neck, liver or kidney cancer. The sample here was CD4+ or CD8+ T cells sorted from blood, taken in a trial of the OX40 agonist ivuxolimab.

The CDR3 DNA reads TGTGCCAGCAGCTTAGAGACAGCGAACACCGGGGAGCTGTTTTTT. Its protein product is CASSLETANTGELFF. V is TRBV11-1 and J is TRBJ2-2; D possibly corresponds to TRBD1 (5 bases). The CDR3 length is 15 residues. Looked up from germline, CDR1 is SGHAT and CDR2 is FQDESV (reference sequence). Trimming took off 1 base at V and 0 bases at J, with 6 bases between the two ends.